This T cell receptor (beta chain) was found in a study of T cells in Graves' hyperthyroidism and ophthalmopathy. Study-wide context: Any treatment followed the collection of peripheral blood at initial diagnosis.

For this clonotype: Its antigen remains unidentified. The germline gene is not matched at one end of the junction; a read error may be the cause.

The study's findings and limits: In simple terms, a model built on 13 V-J features told ophthalmopathy apart from stable hyperthyroidism. Ophthalmopathy prediction by the model preceded onset by a median roughly 6 months.

CDR1 and CDR2 (germline): SSHAT, FNYEAQ (reference sequence). The CDR3 is made up of 15 amino acids. RNA transcripts yielded amplified TCR beta CDR3 regions. RT-PCR in the first round (using the HTBI primer set) targeted the TCR CDR3. TCRdb re-analysed the multiplex PCR reads in MiXCR, keeping a single row per CDR3 protein. The sample contains tens of thousands of distinct CDR3 sequences, around 50% of which appear only once. The rearrangement uses TRBV7-7 and TRBJ2-3, with a weak D call TRBD1 (6 bases). The sequenced sample was blood. This receptor was taken from a woman in her forties or fifties with Graves' hyperthyroidism that later progressed to Graves' ophthalmopathy. The CDR3 DNA reads TGTGCTAGCAGCTTAGTACGCAGGGGCGCAGATACGCAGTATTTT. It encodes CASSLVRRGADTQYF.